This T cell receptor beta chain was sequenced during a study of OX40 agonist ivuxolimab in advanced cancers. Study-wide context: The patients got ivuxolimab, which is an agonistic anti-OX40 (CD134) antibody. Eligibility admitted prior anti-PD-1, anti-PD-L1 or anti-CTLA-4 therapy; around 41% had some. Whole-study findings and limits: Partial responders at 0.1-3.0 mg/kg showed near-lowest clonal expansion. Within 6 weeks, CD4+ and CD8+ blood T cells expanded clonally at 0.1 to 3.0 mg/kg.

Generated by immunoSEQ multiplex PCR, the TCRdb table keeps only in-frame clones and is missing some. The repertoire has tens of thousands of clones, around 83% of them found once; the top ten carry 2.4%. The V end lost 6 bases, the J end lost 0 bases, and 11 bases lay between the germline ends. CDR1 is MDHEN and CDR2 is SYDVKM in the germline V gene. The CDR3 runs 14 residues. A note on this clone: Its antigen remains unknown.

The chain carries TRBV28 and TRBJ1-1; tentative D call: TRBD1 (5 bases). This receptor was taken from an adult with an advanced solid tumor such as melanoma, head and neck, liver or kidney cancer. Sequenced here: CD4+ or CD8+ T cells sorted from blood, sampled in a trial of the OX40 agonist ivuxolimab. The CDR3 DNA reads TGTGCCAGCAGGTTGGGACCGATGAACACTGAAGCTTTCTTT. Amino acid sequence: CASRLGPMNTEAFF.